This TCR beta chain was obtained from a study of identical twins listed by TCRdb under 2016. For the study in its entirety: To test whether fetal clonotypes persist, the study used deep sequencing on TCR alpha and beta repertoires from monozygotic twins, unrelated adults of various ages, and cord blood. Replicate twin experiments were performed at different times using different library preparation protocols to rule out contamination.

To prepare the library, 5' RACE was applied. The run used an Illumina HiSeq 2000. Template switching introduced a universal primer binding site; the final cDNA contained a unique molecular identifier, enabling accurate counting of TCR cDNA molecules. First-strand cDNA for TCR alpha and beta chains was synthesized from specific primers in the conserved constant-segment region. To control for contamination, every cDNA library was double barcoded, receiving both a SMART-Mk sample barcode and Illumina barcodes. Two successive PCR steps introduced TruSeq adapter sequences along with Illumina sample barcodes. Sequencing of the TCR alpha and beta cDNA libraries was done on the Illumina HiSeq platform using custom primers. The source study handled its data this way. Raw reads were processed with MiGEC to extract unique molecular identifiers, and MiXCR was used to determine CDR3 positions. For each individual, recombination models were inferred using an EM algorithm with the repgenHMM and IGoR tools. Shared clonotype analysis was performed with the tcR package in R, normalizing sharing by the product of cloneset sizes. To study raw recombination without the effects of thymic and clonal selection, out-of-frame nonproductive sequences were analyzed. TCRdb redid the processing of the public reads, applying fastp at Q25 and MiXCR, and retained in-frame beta chains. Entries that share a CDR3 protein sequence are merged under the most common genes and DNA. TCRdb's processing, not the study's, gives the V and J calls here. The sample profile shows 1.5 million to 2 million distinct CDR3 sequences; under 35% of them were found once. 0.27% of the sample is held by the ten biggest clonotypes.

Study-wide conclusions, independent of this receptor: Abundant cord blood beta clonotypes had fewer insertions, young adult naive repertoires showed a similar but weaker trend, and memory repertoires showed no such trend. Conclusions relied on cross-sectional statistical analysis, since the same donors could not be followed over many years. Invariant T cells such as MAIT and iNKT could partly confound zero-insertion analyses, although diverse VJ usage argued against such confounding for most clonotypes. Excess twin sharing in beta out-of-frame sequences was weaker because fewer shared sequences lowered the signal-to-noise ratio. Out-of-frame TCR alpha sharing in monozygotic twins was systematically underestimated by recombination models, whereas sharing between unrelated individuals was in agreement with the recombination models. Compared with coincidental sharing between unrelated individuals, an excess of low generation-probability sequences was observed among out-of-frame TCR alpha sequences shared between twins.

Only healthy Caucasian donors were included. In the germline V gene, CDR1 corresponds to SGHTA and CDR2 to FQGNSA. The CDR3, from cysteine to phenylalanine, totals 12 residues. Only the CDR3 part of the read is kept: 36 bases, read in frame from the first base. The V end loses 6 bases and the J end loses 7 bases, and a stretch of 10 bases separates them. This clonotype was picked up a small number of times. There is no known antigen for this receptor. Base qualities are not provided; no much larger clone lies one nucleotide away. This sequence was found in a newborn girl in good health. Sequencing was carried out using cord blood. The rearranged segments are TRBV7-2 and TRBJ2-1; no D gene is confidently identified. At the DNA level, the sequence is TGTGCCAGCAGACCCGTCGGAAATGAGCAGTTCTTC. Its protein reads: CASRPVGNEQFF.